One sample yielded the 19 T cell receptor beta chains listed below, sequenced in a study of regulatory T cells in long-lasting Graves disease. Time point reported: persistent/refractory GD, antithyroid drugs over 5 years with positive TRAb. PBMC-derived RNA was used for the TCR library. Assembly of TCR beta libraries relied on iRepertoire HTBI primers together with Arm-PCR of CDR3 regions. TCRdb reprocessed the multiplex PCR reads via MiXCR and lists one record per CDR3 protein. The sample carries hundreds of thousands of distinct CDR3 sequences, about 18% recorded once. The material sequenced was peripheral blood mononuclear cells (PBMCs), taken when the disease was refractory, from a patient treated with antithyroid drugs. These receptors came from a female donor with Graves disease.

This clonotype was observed a few times. CDR3 in DNA: TGTGCCAGCAGTATCGACGGGCAGCAGTACTTC. It specifies CASSIDGQQYF. The chain combines TRBV27 with TRBJ2-7, with D hard to call. Deletions cut 5 bases from V and 8 bases from J, with 10 bases between. The CDR3 loop spans 11 amino acids. The germline V gene encodes CDR1 MNHEY and CDR2 SMNVEV (reference sequence).

This clonotype was picked up a small number of times. The chain joins TRBV4-3 to TRBJ2-5; no definite D call. This CDR3 is built from 15 residues. V was cut by 0 bases and J by 5 bases, with 13 bases left in between. The germline V gene encodes CDR1 LGHNA and CDR2 YSLEER. The CDR3 DNA follows: TGCGCCAGCAGCCAAGAGGCCCACGCTCGGGAGACCCAGTACTTC. This sequence encodes CASSQEAHARETQYF.

This clonotype has only a few counts. The chain joins TRBV20-1 to TRBJ1-1; D is uncertain. V was clipped by 1 base and J by 0 bases, with 9 bases between them. Looked up from germline, CDR1 is DFQATT and CDR2 is SNEGSKA (reference sequence). There are 14 residues in the CDR3. CDR3 protein: CSARGSSVNTEAFF. The CDR3 DNA follows: TGCAGTGCTAGAGGATCGTCTGTGAACACTGAAGCTTTCTTT.

This clonotype came up many times. This rearrangement joins TRBV7-9 to TRBJ2-5; 10 nucleotides align to TRBD1. J gave up 2 bases and V 5 bases, and 5 bases lay outside the gene matches. In germline, CDR1 is SEHNR, CDR2 FQNEAQ (reference sequence). The CDR3 spans 15 residues. CDR3 sequence reads: CASSPWTGGQETQYF. The DNA for the CDR3 is TGTGCCAGCAGCCCCTGGACAGGGGGACAAGAGACCCAGTACTTC.

This sequence joins TRBV6-2 or TRBV6-3 and TRBJ1-5, with D unclear. This CDR3 spans 13 amino acids. With 6 bases removed from V and 0 bases from J, the gap between germline ends came to 6 bases. Germline values: CDR1 MNHEY, CDR2 SVGEGT. CDR3: CASSQNSNQPQHF. The CDR3 nucleotides read TGTGCCAGCAGCCAAAATAGCAATCAGCCCCAGCATTTT.

This chain uses TRBV6-2 or TRBV6-3 with TRBJ1-2; a weak D match, TRBD1 (6 bases). CDR3 length: 19 residues. CDR1 and CDR2 from the germline V gene are MNHEY and SVGEGT. V dropped 11 bases and J dropped 2 bases, with 33 bases sitting between them. This CDR3 is CACTVTFSGAFGRNYGYTF. The DNA for the CDR3 is TGTGCCTGCACTGTTACTTTCTCAGGGGCCTTCGGGCGGAACTATGGCTACACCTTC.

In its sample, this clonotype was seen many times. This sequence joins TRBV11-2 and TRBJ2-5; 9 nucleotides line up with TRBD1. The CDR3 consists of 14 residues. The V segment lost 5 bases and the J segment 5 bases; nucleotides outside the gene matches: 6. Germline CDR1 is SGHAT and CDR2 is FQNNGV. The CDR3 spells CASSRGQGHETQYF. CDR3 coding DNA: TGTGCCAGCAGCCGGGGACAGGGCCACGAGACCCAGTACTTC.

The sample holds many counts of this clonotype. The V and J genes are TRBV15 and TRBJ1-4, with TRBD1 as a possible D gene (6 bases). V shed 5 bases and J shed 13 bases, with 14 bases lying between them. This CDR3 spans 12 amino acids. The germline V gene encodes CDR1 LNHNV and CDR2 YYDKDF (reference sequence). The CDR3 DNA is TGTGCCACCAGCCGAAGGGACATCCGACTGTTTTTT. Its protein is CATSRRDIRLFF.

There are a few counts of this clonotype. The V gene is TRBV20-1, the J gene TRBJ2-7; 7 positions match TRBD1. The V gene's germline CDR1 is DFQATT and CDR2 SNEGSKA (reference sequence). The CDR3 has 14 residues. Losses at the gene ends were 1 base for V and 7 bases for J; bases not matched to a gene: 10. CDR3 coding DNA: TGCAGTGCTAGAGGAAAAGACAGGGTCTGGGAGCAGTACTTC. The encoded protein is CSARGKDRVWEQYF.

The chain recombines TRBV20-1 with TRBJ1-2; 8 bases are shared with TRBD1. This CDR3 is built from 14 residues. Germline V gives CDR1 DFQATT, CDR2 SNEGSKA (reference sequence). The V and J ends lost 0 bases and 4 bases, in that order; junction bases with no gene match: 4. CDR3 sequence: CSARDGDRGYGYTF. In nucleotides, the CDR3 is TGCAGTGCTAGAGACGGAGACAGGGGCTATGGCTACACCTTC.

This clonotype was detected ten times or more. V usage is TRBV6-1 and J usage is TRBJ2-2; TRBD1 aligns across 7 bases. This CDR3 contains 16 residues. Germline CDR1 reads MNHNS; CDR2 reads SASEGT. J gave up 0 bases and V 8 bases, and 9 bases lay outside the gene matches. CDR3 sequence (DNA): TGTGCCAGCCGAGGGACCGGACAGGCGAACACCGGGGAGCTGTTTTTT. This encodes CASRGTGQANTGELFF.

This clonotype appeared many times. The chain has TRBV28 and TRBJ2-6; D might be TRBD1 (6 bases). This CDR3 is 15 amino acids long. The germline V and J ends were trimmed by 5 bases and 1 base, with 9 bases remaining between them. Germline V gives CDR1 MDHEN, CDR2 SYDVKM. CDR3 residues: CASSQGYSGANVLTF. The CDR3 DNA reads as TGTGCCAGCAGTCAGGGGTATTCTGGGGCCAACGTCCTGACTTTC.

This chain joins TRBV10-3 and TRBJ1-6, with D uncertain. The CDR3 is 12 amino acids. V was cut by 3 bases and J by 13 bases, with 10 bases left in between. Per germline, CDR1 ENHRY and CDR2 SYGVKD. The CDR3 sequence is CAISDSLPPLHF. CDR3 nucleotide sequence: TGTGCCATCAGTGACAGTCTCCCGCCCCTCCACTTT.

This clonotype appeared a few times. V and J are TRBV7-9 and TRBJ1-1, with a tentative D call TRBD1 (5 bases). Germline V gene data show CDR1 as SEHNR and CDR2 as FQNEAQ (reference sequence). The CDR3 consists of 15 residues. Trimming shortened V by 2 bases and J by 1 base, and 11 bases separated the two germline ends. The CDR3, as DNA: TGTGCCAGCAGCTTACTGCCCCAGGGGAACACTGAAGCTTTCTTT. Protein product: CASSLLPQGNTEAFF.

Many counts were recorded for this clonotype. This chain uses TRBV6-5 with TRBJ2-5, with D maybe TRBD1 (8 bases). Germline V gene sequence: CDR1 MNHEY, CDR2 SVGAGI. The V gene lost 4 bases and the J gene lost 1 base, with 13 bases spanning the gap. This CDR3 region has 15 residues. CDR3 DNA: TGTGCCAGCAGTTCGGGAGGACAGGGCCAAGAGACCCAGTACTTC. Translation: CASSSGGQGQETQYF.

This clonotype appeared a few times. The V and J genes are TRBV7-9 and TRBJ1-4, with D uncertain. Germline-derived CDR1 and CDR2 are SEHNR and FQNEAQ (reference sequence). The CDR3 loop spans 15 amino acids. The ends were cut back, 5 bases at V and 0 bases at J, with 10 bases in the middle. The CDR3 DNA reads as TGTGCCAGCAGCCACGAGGGAGCAACTAATGAAAAACTGTTTTTT. It is translated as CASSHEGATNEKLFF.

This clonotype was seen a handful of times. The chain links TRBV6-5 to TRBJ2-3, with D hard to call. Trimming removed 0 bases at V and 6 bases at J, with 7 bases between. Per the germline V gene, CDR1 is MNHEY and CDR2 is SVGAGI. The CDR3 extends over 13 amino acids. CDR3 residues: CASSYSSRDTQYF. CDR3 in DNA: TGTGCCAGCAGTTACTCCTCTCGGGATACGCAGTATTTT.

This clonotype was detected many times. This CDR3 is CATGRKYNSPLHF. In DNA form, the CDR3 reads TGTGCCACCGGGCGGAAATATAATTCACCCCTCCACTTT. V is TRBV24-1 and J is TRBJ1-6; D unresolved. The CDR3 length is 13 residues. V was shortened by 9 bases and J by 4 bases, with 9 bases between the two germline ends. CDR1 and CDR2 from the germline V gene are KGHDR and SFDVKD.

This clonotype was observed many times. The chain recombines TRBV3-1 with TRBJ1-5; D ambiguous. This CDR3 has 16 residues. V was trimmed by 0 bases and J by 2 bases, leaving 11 bases between them. Germline CDR1 and CDR2: LGHDT and YNNKEL (reference sequence). CDR3 region: CASSQEPGDGNQPQHF. In DNA, the CDR3 is TGTGCCAGCAGCCAAGAACCCGGGGATGGCAATCAGCCCCAGCATTTT.